This T cell receptor (beta chain) stems from a study of CD8+ T cells in alopecia areata. Sequencing relied on a cDNA template that was reverse transcribed from extracted RNA. Method: immunoSEQ multiplex PCR; TCRdb's copy keeps in-frame clones and lacks some. The sample carries over 150,000 clones, about 55% recorded once. The junction had 14 bases not matched to a gene; V was cut back by 1 base and J by 4 bases. Germline CDR1 LGHNA, CDR2 YSLEER. This CDR3 region has 18 residues. Treatment given: oral pan-JAK inhibitor, 5-10 mg twice daily. The input for sequencing was CD8+ T cells sorted from blood, taken at week 24, from a patient treated with tofacitinib. This receptor was identified in a human donor with alopecia areata. The V and J genes are TRBV4-3 and TRBJ2-7; 9 nucleotides align to TRBD1. The DNA for the CDR3 is TGCGCCAGCAGCCAAGTTTACCCCCCGGGACAGGGAATATACGAGCAGTACTTC. This codes for CASSQVYPPGQGIYEQYF.